These T cell receptor beta chains were read from a single sample in a study of cytomegalovirus exposure and HLA in healthy donors. TCRdb's copy holds only in-frame clones and misses some; the assay was immunoSEQ multiplex PCR. The sample consists of some 94,000 clones, less than 70% of them appearing once. Sequencing input: PBMCs. These receptors were taken from a man aged 50-59 years in good health and CMV-seronegative. Both conserved end residues are part of each CDR3. A D gene is named only where the DNA matches it firmly. Rows may omit the clone size; those that give it use once, few, many or a size class.

v_call	j_call	d_call	clone_size	cdr3_length	cdr3_aa	cdr3_nt
TRBV19	TRBJ2-7	TRBD1	NA	14	CASSTKGQSYEQYF	TGTGCCAGTAGTACGAAGGGACAGTCCTACGAGCAGTACTTC
TRBV12-5	TRBJ2-1	NA	NA	13	CASGSSGSDEQFF	TGTGCTAGTGGTTCTTCCGGGTCGGATGAGCAGTTCTTC
TRBV5-1	TRBJ2-3	TRBD2	NA	15	CASNVAGGLADTQYF	TGCGCCAGCAATGTAGCGGGGGGGCTCGCAGATACGCAGTATTTT
TRBV2	TRBJ1-5	NA	NA	13	CASVGEYNQPQHF	TGTGCCAGCGTAGGAGAGTACAATCAGCCCCAGCATTTT
TRBV5-1	TRBJ2-1	TRBD2	NA	14	CASSLAGGPNEQFF	TGCGCCAGCAGCTTGGCGGGAGGGCCAAATGAGCAGTTCTTC
TRBV25-1	TRBJ1-4	NA	NA	14	CASSQPGEGEKLFF	TGTGCCAGCAGTCAGCCAGGGGAGGGTGAAAAACTGTTTTTT
TRBV7-9	TRBJ2-5	TRBD2	NA	19	CASSGGTSGGAVRQETQYF	TGTGCCAGCAGCGGAGGGACTAGCGGGGGGGCGGTTCGACAAGAGACCCAGTACTTC
TRBV6-5	TRBJ1-5	NA	few	15	CASSYSNQGSQPQHF	TGTGCCAGCAGTTACTCGAACCAGGGCAGTCAGCCCCAGCATTTT
TRBV10-3	TRBJ1-4	NA	NA	15	CAISERRGEDEKLFF	TGTGCCATCAGTGAGCGTCGAGGGGAGGATGAAAAACTGTTTTTT
TRBV5-1	TRBJ1-1	TRBD1	NA	15	CASSLDSAGTAEAFF	TGCGCCAGCAGCTTGGATTCGGCAGGGACAGCTGAAGCTTTCTTT
TRBV7-9	TRBJ2-2	NA	NA	16	CASSPREGSNTGELFF	TGTGCCAGCAGCCCCCGCGAGGGCTCGAACACCGGGGAGCTGTTTTTT
TRBV29-1	TRBJ2-7	TRBD1	NA	14	CSVEPGQGIYEQYF	TGCAGCGTGGAACCGGGACAGGGGATATACGAGCAGTACTTC
TRBV7-2	TRBJ1-4	NA	few	14	CASSSGRLLGKLFF	TGTGCCAGCAGCTCCGGCCGACTGCTCGGAAAACTGTTTTTT
TRBV5-1	TRBJ2-3	TRBD1	NA	13	CASKRGPTDTQYF	TGCGCCAGCAAAAGGGGGCCGACAGATACGCAGTATTTT
TRBV7-6	TRBJ1-4	NA	NA	17	CASTPPAGRRANEKLFF	TGTGCCAGCACCCCTCCGGCAGGGCGAAGGGCTAATGAAAAACTGTTTTTT
TRBV2	TRBJ1-2	NA	NA	16	CASSEAHPTGGYGYTF	TGTGCCAGCAGTGAAGCACACCCGACAGGAGGCTATGGCTACACCTTC
TRBV6-5	TRBJ2-2	NA	NA	12	CASRRVAGELFF	TGTGCCAGCAGGAGGGTAGCCGGGGAGCTGTTTTTT
TRBV10-3	TRBJ2-2	NA	few	15	CAISGGLGFTGELFF	TGTGCCATCAGTGGCGGTCTGGGTTTCACCGGGGAGCTGTTTTTT
TRBV5-4	TRBJ1-2	TRBD1	NA	13	CASSFTGDAGYTF	TGTGCCAGCAGCTTCACAGGGGATGCTGGCTACACCTTC
TRBV5-1	TRBJ2-3	TRBD2	NA	14	CASSQGLVADTQYF	TGCGCCAGCAGCCAGGGACTAGTTGCAGATACGCAGTATTTT
TRBV5-6	TRBJ2-7	NA	NA	15	CASSLVAEARYEQYF	TGTGCCAGCAGCTTGGTGGCAGAGGCTAGATACGAGCAGTACTTC
TRBV5-4	TRBJ2-7	TRBD1	NA	16	CASSSGTGNFFYEQYF	TGTGCCAGCAGCTCCGGGACAGGGAATTTTTTCTACGAGCAGTACTTC
TRBV5-1	TRBJ2-1	TRBD1	NA	15	CASSLQGATYNEQFF	TGCGCCAGCAGCTTACAGGGGGCGACCTACAATGAGCAGTTCTTC
TRBV6-4	TRBJ2-1	NA	medium-sized	13	CASSEASENEQFF	TGTGCCAGCAGTGAAGCTAGCGAGAATGAGCAGTTCTTC
TRBV5-1	TRBJ2-7	NA	NA	13	CASSGYGLSEQYF	TGCGCCAGCAGCGGTTATGGGCTCAGCGAGCAGTACTTC
TRBV4-2	TRBJ2-2	TRBD1	NA	16	CASSQVPGTDTGELFF	TGTGCCAGCAGCCAAGTACCCGGGACAGACACCGGGGAGCTGTTTTTT
TRBV30	TRBJ1-5	NA	NA	15	CAWSKRGQLNQPQHF	TGTGCCTGGAGTAAAAGGGGCCAGCTAAATCAGCCCCAGCATTTT